Listed below are T cell receptor beta chains from one sample, sequenced in a study of shared clonotypes between healthy human individuals. Clones were read by immunoSEQ multiplex PCR, and TCRdb kept only the in-frame ones, dropping some. The data contain fewer than 800,000 clones, approximately 90% of them singletons. Source material: naive CD8+ T cells sorted from blood. The receptors come from a young man in good health. CDR3s leave out the opening cysteine and the closing phenylalanine or tryptophan.

v_call: TRBV2
j_call: TRBJ2-3
cdr3_aa: ASSGLRGDTQY

v_call: TRBV2
j_call: TRBJ2-6
cdr3_aa: ATRGGSSGANVLT

v_call: TRBV15
j_call: TRBJ2-7
cdr3_aa: ATQKGQNYEQY

v_call: TRBV5-4
j_call: TRBJ1-3
cdr3_aa: ASSSFDRAGNTIY

v_call: TRBV5-1
j_call: TRBJ2-3
cdr3_aa: ASSFGPMQY

v_call: TRBV27
j_call: TRBJ2-2
cdr3_aa: ASSSGLAINTGELF

v_call: TRBV19
j_call: TRBJ2-1
cdr3_aa: ASSHILGYNEQF

v_call: TRBV11-3
j_call: TRBJ2-2
cdr3_aa: ASSSTGVPNTGELF

v_call: TRBV5-1
j_call: TRBJ2-7
cdr3_aa: ASSLGQIYEQY

v_call: TRBV7-9
j_call: TRBJ1-2
cdr3_aa: ASSARDTPYGGYT

v_call: TRBV7-8
j_call: TRBJ1-2
cdr3_aa: ASSLVQDRGDYGYT

v_call: TRBV6-4
j_call: TRBJ1-5
cdr3_aa: ASSPKVEVSNQPQH

v_call: TRBV6-5
j_call: TRBJ2-7
cdr3_aa: ASSYIGGASYEQY

v_call: TRBV27
j_call: TRBJ2-7
cdr3_aa: ASSSIAGRGEQY

v_call: TRBV6-1
j_call: TRBJ2-7
cdr3_aa: ASSRTRVIYEQY

v_call: TRBV6-6
j_call: TRBJ1-5
cdr3_aa: ASSYSTSQPQH

v_call: TRBV6-5
j_call: TRBJ2-7
cdr3_aa: ASSPGHSGEQY

v_call: TRBV6-5
j_call: TRBJ1-1
cdr3_aa: ASSYSFNLKGTEAF

v_call: TRBV21-1
j_call: TRBJ2-7
cdr3_aa: ASTRKGGGSYEQY

v_call: TRBV13
j_call: TRBJ2-7
cdr3_aa: ASSERQGVISHEQY

v_call: TRBV7-8
j_call: TRBJ2-7
cdr3_aa: ASSTGTSGAAYEQY

v_call: TRBV28
j_call: TRBJ2-7
cdr3_aa: ASSFREAPYEQY

v_call: TRBV27
j_call: TRBJ2-7
cdr3_aa: ASSSPGLSYEQY

v_call: TRBV29-1
j_call: TRBJ1-2
cdr3_aa: SGQSADSDRSGGYT

v_call: TRBV5-4
j_call: TRBJ2-7
cdr3_aa: ASGVGTGGSSYEQY

v_call: TRBV11-2
j_call: TRBJ2-7
cdr3_aa: ASSLALAGGPYEQY

v_call: TRBV9
j_call: -
cdr3_aa: ASSGAGGLPLYEQY

v_call: TRBV7-2
j_call: TRBJ2-1
cdr3_aa: ASSPGLAGGLGYNEQF

v_call: TRBV9
j_call: TRBJ2-3
cdr3_aa: ASSALGGVTDTQY

v_call: TRBV28
j_call: TRBJ1-4
cdr3_aa: ASSLSLGLGKLF

v_call: TRBV18
j_call: TRBJ2-3
cdr3_aa: ASSPPGQGRPDTQY

v_call: TRBV6-6
j_call: TRBJ2-7
cdr3_aa: ASSSPYEQY

v_call: TRBV10-2
j_call: TRBJ1-2
cdr3_aa: ASSGAPGTELNYGYT

v_call: TRBV7-9
j_call: TRBJ2-7
cdr3_aa: ASSLEQGMSEQY

v_call: TRBV27
j_call: TRBJ2-7
cdr3_aa: ASSGQESYEQY

v_call: TRBV7-9
j_call: TRBJ2-7
cdr3_aa: ASSFSGSIHEQY

v_call: TRBV4-1
j_call: TRBJ2-3
cdr3_aa: ASSHSYVEYTDTQY

v_call: TRBV6-1
j_call: TRBJ2-7
cdr3_aa: ASSERGEKGSSYEQY

v_call: TRBV28
j_call: TRBJ2-7
cdr3_aa: ASSQFLAGGGEQY

v_call: TRBV13
j_call: TRBJ2-3
cdr3_aa: ASKLVITDTQY

v_call: TRBV9
j_call: TRBJ2-7
cdr3_aa: ASSVSDGSSYEQY

v_call: TRBV15
j_call: TRBJ2-5
cdr3_aa: ATSSDFDAYQETQY

v_call: TRBV2
j_call: TRBJ1-5
cdr3_aa: ASSEWGGRSVTYQPQH